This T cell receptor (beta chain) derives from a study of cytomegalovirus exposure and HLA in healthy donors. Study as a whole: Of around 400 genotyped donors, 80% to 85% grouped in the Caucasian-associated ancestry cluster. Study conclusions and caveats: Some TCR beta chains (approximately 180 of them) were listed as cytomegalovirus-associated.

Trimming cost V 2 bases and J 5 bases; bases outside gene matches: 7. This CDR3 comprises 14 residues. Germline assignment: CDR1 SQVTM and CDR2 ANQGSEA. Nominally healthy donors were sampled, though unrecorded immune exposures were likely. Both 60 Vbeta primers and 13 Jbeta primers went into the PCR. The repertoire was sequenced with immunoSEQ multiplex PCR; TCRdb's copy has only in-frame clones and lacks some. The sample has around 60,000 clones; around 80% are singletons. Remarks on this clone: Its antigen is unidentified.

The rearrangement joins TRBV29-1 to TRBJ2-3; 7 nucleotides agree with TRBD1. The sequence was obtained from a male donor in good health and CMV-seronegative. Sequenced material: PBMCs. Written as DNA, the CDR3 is TGCAGCGTTGAAAAAAAGGGGGCGGGAGATACGCAGTATTTT. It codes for CSVEKKGAGDTQYF.